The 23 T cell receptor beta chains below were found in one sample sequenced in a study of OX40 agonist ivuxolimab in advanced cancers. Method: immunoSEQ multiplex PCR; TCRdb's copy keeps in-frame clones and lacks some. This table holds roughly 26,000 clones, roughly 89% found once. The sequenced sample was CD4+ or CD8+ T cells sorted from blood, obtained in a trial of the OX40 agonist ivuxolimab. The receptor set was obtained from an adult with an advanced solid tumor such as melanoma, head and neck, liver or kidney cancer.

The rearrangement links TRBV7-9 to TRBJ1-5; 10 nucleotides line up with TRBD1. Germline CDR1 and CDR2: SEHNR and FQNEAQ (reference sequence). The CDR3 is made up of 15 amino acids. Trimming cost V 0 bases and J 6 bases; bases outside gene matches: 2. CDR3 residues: CASSLAGTGVQPQHF. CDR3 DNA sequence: TGTGCCAGCAGCTTAGCCGGGACAGGGGTTCAGCCCCAGCATTTT.

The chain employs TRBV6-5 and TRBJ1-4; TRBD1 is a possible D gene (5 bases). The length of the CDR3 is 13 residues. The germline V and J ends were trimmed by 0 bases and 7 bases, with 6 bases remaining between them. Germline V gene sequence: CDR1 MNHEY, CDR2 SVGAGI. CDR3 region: CASSYSRGEKLFF. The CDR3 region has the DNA TGTGCCAGCAGTTACTCGAGGGGTGAAAAACTGTTTTTT.

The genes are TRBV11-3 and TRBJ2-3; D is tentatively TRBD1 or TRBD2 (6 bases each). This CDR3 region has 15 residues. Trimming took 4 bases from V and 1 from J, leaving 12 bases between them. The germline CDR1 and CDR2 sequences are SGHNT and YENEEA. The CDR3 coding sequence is TGTGCCAGCAGCTCAGGACGGGGGCGCACAGATACGCAGTATTTT. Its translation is CASSSGRGRTDTQYF.

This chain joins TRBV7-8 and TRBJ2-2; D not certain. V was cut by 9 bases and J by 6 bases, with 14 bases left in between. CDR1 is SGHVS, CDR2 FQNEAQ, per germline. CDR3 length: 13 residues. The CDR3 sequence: CASLEWSPGELFF. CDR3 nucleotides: TGTGCCAGTCTAGAGTGGTCCCCCGGGGAGCTGTTTTTT.

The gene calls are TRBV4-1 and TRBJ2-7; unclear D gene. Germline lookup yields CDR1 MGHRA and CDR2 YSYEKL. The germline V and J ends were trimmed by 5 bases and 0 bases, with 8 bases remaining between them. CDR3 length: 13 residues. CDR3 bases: TGCGCCAGCAGCTCTTTAGGCTCCTACGAGCAGTACTTC. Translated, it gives CASSSLGSYEQYF.

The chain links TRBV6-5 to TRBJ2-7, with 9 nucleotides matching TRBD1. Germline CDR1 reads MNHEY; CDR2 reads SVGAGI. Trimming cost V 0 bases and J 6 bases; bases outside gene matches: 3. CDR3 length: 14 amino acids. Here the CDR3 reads CASSYSGQGSEQYF. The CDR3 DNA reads TGTGCCAGCAGTTACTCGGGACAGGGTAGCGAGCAGTACTTC.

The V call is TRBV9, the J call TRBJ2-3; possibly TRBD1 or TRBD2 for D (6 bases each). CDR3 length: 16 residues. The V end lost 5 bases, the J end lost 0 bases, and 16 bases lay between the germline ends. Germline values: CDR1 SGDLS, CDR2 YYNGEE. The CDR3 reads CASSAFGGLSTDTQYF. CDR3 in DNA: TGTGCCAGCAGTGCCTTTGGGGGGCTTAGCACAGATACGCAGTATTTT.

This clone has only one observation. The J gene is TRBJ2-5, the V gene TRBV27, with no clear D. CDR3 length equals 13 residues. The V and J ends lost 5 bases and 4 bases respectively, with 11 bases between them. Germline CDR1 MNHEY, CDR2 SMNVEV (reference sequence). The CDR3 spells CASSTYLAETQYF. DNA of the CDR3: TGTGCCAGCAGTACGTATCTGGCAGAGACCCAGTACTTC.

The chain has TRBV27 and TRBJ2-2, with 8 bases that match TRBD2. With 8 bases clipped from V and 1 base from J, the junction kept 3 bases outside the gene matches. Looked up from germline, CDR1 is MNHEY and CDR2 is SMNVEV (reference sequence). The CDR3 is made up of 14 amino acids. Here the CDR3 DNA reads TGTGCCAGCGTTGGGACTAGGAACACCGGGGAGCTGTTTTTT. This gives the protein CASVGTRNTGELFF.

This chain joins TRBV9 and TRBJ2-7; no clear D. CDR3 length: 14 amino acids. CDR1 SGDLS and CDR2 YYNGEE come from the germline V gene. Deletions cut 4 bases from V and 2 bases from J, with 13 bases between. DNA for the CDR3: TGTGCCAGCAGCCTGGGCCTGGGCACCTACGAGCAGTACTTC. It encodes CASSLGLGTYEQYF.

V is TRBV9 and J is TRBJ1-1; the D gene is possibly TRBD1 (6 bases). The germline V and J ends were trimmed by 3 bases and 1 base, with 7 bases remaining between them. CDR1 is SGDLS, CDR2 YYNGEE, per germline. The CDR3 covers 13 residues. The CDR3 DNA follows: TGTGCCAGCAGCGGGGGGGCGAACACTGAAGCTTTCTTT. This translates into CASSGGANTEAFF.

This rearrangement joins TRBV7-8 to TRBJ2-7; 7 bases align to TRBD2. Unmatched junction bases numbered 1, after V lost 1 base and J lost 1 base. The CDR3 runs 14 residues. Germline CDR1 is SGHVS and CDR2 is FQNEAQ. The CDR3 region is CASSLVSGSYEQYF. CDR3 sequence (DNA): TGTGCCAGCAGCTTAGTTAGCGGGTCCTACGAGCAGTACTTC.

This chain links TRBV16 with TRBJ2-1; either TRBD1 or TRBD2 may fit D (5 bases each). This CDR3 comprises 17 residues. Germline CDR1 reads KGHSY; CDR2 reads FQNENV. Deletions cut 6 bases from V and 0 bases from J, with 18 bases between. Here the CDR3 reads CASSSGIAQSSYNEQFF. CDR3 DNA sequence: TGTGCCAGCAGTTCAGGGATAGCGCAGAGCTCCTACAATGAGCAGTTCTTC.

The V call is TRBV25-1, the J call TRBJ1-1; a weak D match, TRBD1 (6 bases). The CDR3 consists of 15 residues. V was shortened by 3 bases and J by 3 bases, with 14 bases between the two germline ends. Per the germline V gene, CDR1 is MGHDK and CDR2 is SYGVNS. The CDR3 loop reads CASSDPAGAYTEAFF. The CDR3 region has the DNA TGTGCCAGCAGTGACCCCGCGGGGGCCTACACTGAAGCTTTCTTT.

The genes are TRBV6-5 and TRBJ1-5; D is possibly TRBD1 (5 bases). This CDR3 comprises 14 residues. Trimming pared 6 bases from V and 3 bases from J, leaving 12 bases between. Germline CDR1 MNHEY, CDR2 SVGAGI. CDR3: CASSSDSFNQPQHF. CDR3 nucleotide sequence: TGTGCCAGCAGCTCCGACAGTTTCAATCAGCCCCAGCATTTT.

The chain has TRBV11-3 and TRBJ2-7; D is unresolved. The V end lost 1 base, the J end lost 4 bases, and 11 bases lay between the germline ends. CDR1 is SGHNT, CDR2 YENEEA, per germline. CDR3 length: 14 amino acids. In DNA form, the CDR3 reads TGTGCCAGCAGCTTAGGTGGCACGGGTTACGAGCAGTACTTC. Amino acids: CASSLGGTGYEQYF. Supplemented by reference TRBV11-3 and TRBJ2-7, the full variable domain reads EAGVVQSPRYKIIEKKQPVAFWCNPISGHNTLYWYLQNLGQGPELLIRYENEEAVDDSQLPKDRFSAERLKGVDSTLKIQPAELGDSAVYLCASSLGGTGYEQYFGPGTRLTVT.

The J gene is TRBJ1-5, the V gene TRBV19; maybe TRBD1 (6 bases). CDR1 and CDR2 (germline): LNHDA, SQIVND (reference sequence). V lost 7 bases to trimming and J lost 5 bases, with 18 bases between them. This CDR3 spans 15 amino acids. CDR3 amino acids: CASTDRGAGDQPQHF. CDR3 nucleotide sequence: TGTGCCAGTACAGATCGGGGGGCTGGGGATCAGCCCCAGCATTTT.

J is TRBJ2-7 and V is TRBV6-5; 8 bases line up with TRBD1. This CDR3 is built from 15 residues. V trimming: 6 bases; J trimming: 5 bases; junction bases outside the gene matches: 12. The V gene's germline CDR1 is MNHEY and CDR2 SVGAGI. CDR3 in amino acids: CASRLTHSGGNEQYF. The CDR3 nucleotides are TGTGCCAGCAGATTAACGCACTCAGGGGGCAACGAGCAGTACTTC.

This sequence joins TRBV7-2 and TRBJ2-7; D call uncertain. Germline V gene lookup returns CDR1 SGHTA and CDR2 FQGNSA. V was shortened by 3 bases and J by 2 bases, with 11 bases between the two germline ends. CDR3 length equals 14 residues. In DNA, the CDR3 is TGTGCCAGCAGCTTTGGGTTTCGAGCCTACGAGCAGTACTTC. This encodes CASSFGFRAYEQYF.

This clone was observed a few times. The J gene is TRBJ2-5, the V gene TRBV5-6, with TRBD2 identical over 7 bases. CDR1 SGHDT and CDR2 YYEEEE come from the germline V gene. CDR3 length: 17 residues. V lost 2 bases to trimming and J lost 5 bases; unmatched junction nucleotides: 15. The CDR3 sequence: CASSLWASGGAGETQYF. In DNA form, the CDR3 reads TGTGCCAGCAGCTTATGGGCTAGCGGAGGCGCCGGTGAGACCCAGTACTTC.

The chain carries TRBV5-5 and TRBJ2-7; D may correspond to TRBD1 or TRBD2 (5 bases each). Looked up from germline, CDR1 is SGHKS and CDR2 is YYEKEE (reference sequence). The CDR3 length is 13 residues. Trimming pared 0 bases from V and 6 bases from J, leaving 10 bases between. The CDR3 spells CASSLDGGLEQYF. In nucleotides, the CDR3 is TGTGCCAGCAGCTTGGATGGGGGTCTCGAGCAGTACTTC.

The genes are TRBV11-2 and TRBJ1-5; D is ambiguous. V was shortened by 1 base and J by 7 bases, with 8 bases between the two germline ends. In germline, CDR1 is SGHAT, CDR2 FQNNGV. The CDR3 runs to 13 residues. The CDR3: CASSLALEQPQHF. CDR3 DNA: TGTGCCAGCAGCTTAGCCTTGGAACAGCCCCAGCATTTT.

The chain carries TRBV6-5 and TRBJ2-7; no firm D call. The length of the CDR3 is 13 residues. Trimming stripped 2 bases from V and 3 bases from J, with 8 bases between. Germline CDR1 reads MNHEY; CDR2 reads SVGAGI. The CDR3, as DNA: TGTGCCAGCAGTTACGCGACAAACTACGAGCAGTACTTC. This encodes CASSYATNYEQYF.